These 10 T cell receptor beta chains were all obtained from the same sample, sequenced in a study of spatial heterogeneity in lung cancer. Study-level findings and limits: Mutation tallies in tumors tracked expanded intratumoral alpha and beta TCR counts.

Each CDR3 protein is one row after TCRdb ran MiXCR on the 5' RACE reads. The table has about 6,000 distinct CDR3 sequences, roughly 7.4% seen once. Antigens for these TCRs are unknown. Time point meaning: sample taken at primary tumor resection. This material consisted of lung tumor tissue, taken at surgery. The receptors come from a female donor with early-stage non-small cell lung cancer.

The chain uses TRBV7-2 and TRBJ2-1; D is uncertain. The CDR3 sequence is 13 residues long. The V gene lost 1 base and the J gene lost 8 bases, with 9 bases spanning the gap. The germline gives CDR1 SGHTA, CDR2 FQGNSA. CDR3 sequence: CASSLGRGDEQFF. CDR3 DNA sequence: TGTGCCAGCAGCTTAGGGAGAGGCGATGAGCAGTTCTTC.

This clonotype was seen ten or more times. A read error may account for a junction end that differs from germline. The chain carries TRBV7-8 and TRBJ2-1, with 12 bases identical to TRBD2. Per the germline V gene, CDR1 is SGHVS and CDR2 is FQNEAQ. The CDR3 has 17 residues. The CDR3, as DNA: TGTGCCAGCAGCCTAGCGGGAGGGGTCCCTAACTACAATGAGCAGTTCTTC. It translates to CASSLAGGVPNYNEQFF.

By share of the sample, this clonotype is medium-sized (0.01 to 0.1%). The rearrangement uses TRBV27 and TRBJ2-3; D may be TRBD2 (6 bases). Trimming cost V 5 bases and J 6 bases, with 15 bases left between them. CDR3 length equals 14 residues. Germline CDR1 is MNHEY and CDR2 is SMNVEV (reference sequence). CDR3 loop: CASSPTRLVDTQYF. The CDR3 DNA reads TGTGCCAGCAGTCCAACCCGACTAGTGGATACGCAGTATTTT.

By proportion, this clonotype is large (0.1 to 1%). One junction end does not reproduce the germline sequence, and a read error may be involved. The chain uses TRBV7-7 and TRBJ2-5, with D perhaps matching TRBD1 (6 bases). The germline V gene has CDR1 SSHAT and CDR2 FNYEAQ (reference sequence). The CDR3 has 16 residues. The CDR3 spells CASSLGPQGIQETQYF. In nucleotides, the CDR3 is TGTGCTAGCAGCTTAGGCCCCCAGGGGATCCAAGAGACCCAGTACTTC.

This clonotype was detected ten times or more. The CDR3, as DNA: TGCGCCAGCAGCCTTAGCGGGAGTAGCACAGATACGCAGTATTTT. This codes for CASSLSGSSTDTQYF. The chain recombines TRBV5-1 with TRBJ2-3; 9 nucleotides match TRBD2. Germline V CDR1 and CDR2: SGHRS, YFSETQ. V lost 4 bases and J lost 0; bases outside the gene matches: 3. The CDR3 loop spans 15 amino acids.

This clonotype was seen ten or more times. CDR3 bases: TGCAGTGCTAGAGGAGTCCCGGGACAGGGGAACTATGGCTACACCTTC. Encoded protein: CSARGVPGQGNYGYTF. This sequence joins TRBV20-1 and TRBJ1-2; 10 bases are shared with TRBD1. CDR3 length: 16 amino acids. In germline, CDR1 is DFQATT, CDR2 SNEGSKA (reference sequence). J gave up 2 bases and V 1 base, and 7 bases lay outside the gene matches.

This clonotype was picked up many times. The chain recombines TRBV20-1 with TRBJ2-7; 7 bases line up with TRBD1. V dropped 6 bases and J dropped 5; count of bases not matched to a gene: 4. CDR1 DFQATT and CDR2 SNEGSKA come from the germline V gene (reference sequence). The length of the CDR3 is 11 residues. CDR3 in amino acids: CSAQQGNEQYF. In DNA form, the CDR3 reads TGCAGTGCGCAACAGGGGAACGAGCAGTACTTC.

Many counts were recorded for this clonotype. CDR3 bases: TGTGCCAGCAGCTTAGACGGGAGGGCCTACGAGGCCCAGTACTTC. It is translated as CASSLDGRAYEAQYF. The chain carries TRBV7-8 and TRBJ2-5; 8 nucleotides match TRBD2. CDR3 length: 15 amino acids. Germline loops: CDR1 SGHVS, CDR2 FQNEAQ. The trim removed 1 base at V and 9 bases at J, leaving 10 bases unmatched.

This clonotype is medium-sized by share. The chain employs TRBV4-1 and TRBJ2-1, with a possible D match to TRBD1 (6 bases). V lost 4 bases and J 3 bases, leaving 19 bases between the germline ends. The CDR3 length is 17 residues. In germline, CDR1 is MGHRA, CDR2 YSYEKL. The DNA for the CDR3 is TGCGCCAGCAGCCGAGAGCAGGGGCTACCTTTCTACAATGAGCAGTTCTTC. It yields the protein CASSREQGLPFYNEQFF.

V is TRBV20-1 and J is TRBJ2-7; D is uncertain. The CDR3 loop spans 15 amino acids. V was shortened by 2 bases and J by 1 base, with 15 bases between the two germline ends. Germline V CDR1 and CDR2: DFQATT, SNEGSKA (reference sequence). The CDR3 sequence is CSARPYLESSYEQYF. CDR3 in DNA: TGCAGTGCTAGACCCTACCTGGAGAGTTCCTACGAGCAGTACTTC.